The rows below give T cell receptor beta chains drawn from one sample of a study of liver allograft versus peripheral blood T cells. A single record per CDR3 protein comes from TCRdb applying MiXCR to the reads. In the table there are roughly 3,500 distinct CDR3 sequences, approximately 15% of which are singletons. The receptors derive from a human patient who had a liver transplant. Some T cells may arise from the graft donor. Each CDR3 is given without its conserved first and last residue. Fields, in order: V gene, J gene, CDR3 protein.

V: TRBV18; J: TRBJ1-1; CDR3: ASSPRTGNTEAF
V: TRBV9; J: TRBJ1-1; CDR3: ASSGPDTYSTEAF
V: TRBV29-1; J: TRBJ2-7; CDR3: SVGRTLYEQY
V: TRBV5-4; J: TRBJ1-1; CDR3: ASSPPGQGNTEAF
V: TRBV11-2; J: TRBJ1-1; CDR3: ASSPLTGVAF
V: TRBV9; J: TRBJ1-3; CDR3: ASSVDRASSGNTIY
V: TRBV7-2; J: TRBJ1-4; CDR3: ASSLQPGRNEKLF
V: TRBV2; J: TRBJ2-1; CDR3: ASSGPVGGVYNEQF
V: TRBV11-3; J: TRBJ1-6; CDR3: ASSLGREATPLH
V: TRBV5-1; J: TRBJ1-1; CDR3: ASSSNPGLVNTEAF
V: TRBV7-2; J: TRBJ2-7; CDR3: ASSLIYEQY
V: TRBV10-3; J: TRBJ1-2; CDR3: AIRVQETSYT
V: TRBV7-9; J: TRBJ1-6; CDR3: ASSLDSAYSPLH
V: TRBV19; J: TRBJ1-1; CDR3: ASSISFRGNTEAF
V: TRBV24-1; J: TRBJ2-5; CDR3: ATSDPPQETQY
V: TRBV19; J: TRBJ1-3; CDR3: ASTGQGDSGNTIY
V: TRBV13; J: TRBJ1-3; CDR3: ASSPRTRDLL
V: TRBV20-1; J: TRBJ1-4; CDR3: SAGGGDLGATNEKLL
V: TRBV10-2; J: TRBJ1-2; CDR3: ASTQRGDKGPGYT
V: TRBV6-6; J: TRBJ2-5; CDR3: ASTSFGEETQY
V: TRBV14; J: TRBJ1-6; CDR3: ASSQEGSGNSPLH
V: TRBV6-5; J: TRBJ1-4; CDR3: ASTGTPAGEKLF
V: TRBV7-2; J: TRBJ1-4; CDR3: ASSLEVSSWDEKLF
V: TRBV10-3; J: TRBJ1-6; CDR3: AISVAQGGDSPLH
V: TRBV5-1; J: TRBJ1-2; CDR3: ASSLGYGVDYGYT
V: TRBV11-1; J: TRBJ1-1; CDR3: ASSSPGGGNTEAF
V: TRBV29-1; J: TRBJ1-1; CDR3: SVEGGGAF
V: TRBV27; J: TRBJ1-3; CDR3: ASSLREGTTIY
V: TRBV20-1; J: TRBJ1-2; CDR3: SASDSDRGYGYT
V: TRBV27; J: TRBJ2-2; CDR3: ASSMWELAGGTGELF
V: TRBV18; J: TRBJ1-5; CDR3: ASSPTGLDQPQH
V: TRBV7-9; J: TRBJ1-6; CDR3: AGGDNSPLH
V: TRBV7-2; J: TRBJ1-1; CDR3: ASSPEAGVTEAF
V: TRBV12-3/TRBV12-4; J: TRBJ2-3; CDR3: ASSWDRNADTQY
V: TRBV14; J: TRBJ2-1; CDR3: ASSQGGSGSQGEQF
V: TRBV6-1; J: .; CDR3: ASSEIQGAKYEQY
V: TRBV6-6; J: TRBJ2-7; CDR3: ASSRAGEEQY
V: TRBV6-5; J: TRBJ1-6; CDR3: ASSSGTGTGRSPLH
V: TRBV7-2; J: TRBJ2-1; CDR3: ASSRRDRGSLNEQF
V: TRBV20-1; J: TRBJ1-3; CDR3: SATSGNTIY
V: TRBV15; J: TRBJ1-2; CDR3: ATSTGTGAYGYT
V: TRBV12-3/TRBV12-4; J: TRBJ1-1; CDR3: ASSLQVYTEAF
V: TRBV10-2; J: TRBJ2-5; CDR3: ASSLGSSGGGETQY
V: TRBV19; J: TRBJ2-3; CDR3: ASMGGNPRDTQY
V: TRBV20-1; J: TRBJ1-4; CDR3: SAWDPNEKLF
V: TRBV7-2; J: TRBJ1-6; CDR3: ASSSEGTDNSPLH
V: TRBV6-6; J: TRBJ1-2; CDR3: ASIGERPVYGYT
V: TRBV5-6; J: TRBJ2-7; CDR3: ASSLGHLTGAYEQY
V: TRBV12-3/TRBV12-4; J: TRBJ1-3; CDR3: ASRTQGGNTIY
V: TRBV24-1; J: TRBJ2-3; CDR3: ATSDSGTGGTDTQY
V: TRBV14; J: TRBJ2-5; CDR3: ASSPRAGGRETQY
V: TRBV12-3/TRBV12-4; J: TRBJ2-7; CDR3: ASTYGGSSYEQY
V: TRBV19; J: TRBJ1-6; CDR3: ASLGGGQGNSPLH